This T cell receptor (beta chain) was observed in a study of CD8+ T cells in alopecia areata (dated by TCRdb to the late 2010s). Context from the whole study: The treated patients took part in an open-label pilot trial in which moderate-to-severe alopecia areata was treated with oral tofacitinib at 5 to 10 mg twice daily. TCRbeta CDR3 regions were amplified by immunoSEQ multiplex PCR using 35 Vbeta forward and 13 Jbeta reverse primers. RNA came from the PAXgene miRNA kit for fixed scalp, the miRNeasy kit for PBMCs, and the RNeasy kit for mouse skin. High-throughput TCRbeta sequencing was used to examine T cell clonal expansion in alopecia areata in both the C3H/HeJ mouse model and human patients. Scalp clonality was compared across normal scalp (n=4), patchy alopecia areata scalp (n=8), and alopecia totalis/universalis scalp (n=8). Tofacitinib-treated patients had biopsies at baseline and at 4 and 24 weeks of treatment, with a later scalp biopsy in several patients. In humans, TCRbeta sequencing was performed on scalp tissue and on sorted CD4+ and CD8+ peripheral blood T cells from healthy controls and from patients with patchy or totalis/universalis alopecia areata. Patients stayed on tofacitinib for 6 to 18 months and then had 6 months of follow-up off drug so that delayed response and recurrence could be assessed.

The time point label for this specimen denotes: baseline before oral tofacitinib. From alopecia areata patients, peripheral blood was collected along with lesional scalp punch biopsies. PBMCs were isolated by density centrifugation and stained for CD3, CD4 and CD8, after which CD4+ and CD8+ T cells were sorted on a FACSAria. On this clone itself: Its antigen is currently not known. Per-base quality was not reported, and no clone a single base away is much larger than it.

What the work shows at the level of the full study, not this receptor alone: Unlike mouse skin, which is dominated by gammadelta T cells, normal human skin has resident alphabeta T cells that are also sequenced, and this complicates analysis of the scalp TCR repertoire. TCR sequences shared between patients were less clear than in mice, possibly partly because of HLA diversity in the patient population. Compared with normal scalp, lesional scalp, particularly in alopecia totalis/universalis, had higher clonality and more expanded CD8+ clones, which suggests antigenic drive.

To prepare the library, the immunoSEQ multiplex PCR assay was applied. RNA was extracted from all samples and reverse transcribed into cDNA, which served as template for TCR sequencing. SuperScript III was used for first-strand cDNA synthesis, primed with a 2:1 mix of oligo-dT and random hexamers. Amplification bias was assessed with a synthetic immune receptor repertoire, and residual bias was removed computationally. On the study's bioinformatics: After raw reads were preprocessed to remove errors, the CDR3 was defined following IMGT conventions as running from the conserved cysteine to phenylalanine. Clonality was computed as 1 minus the Shannon entropy, with the entropy normalized by log2 of the number of productive unique TCRs. Scalp TCRbeta sequences were cross-referenced with sorted blood CD4 and CD8 repertoires so that the CD4 or CD8 identity of scalp clones could be inferred. Sourced from immuneACCESS, this table was stored by TCRdb with only in-frame sequences that have V and J called. A share of the clones is absent; for the studies checked, an unresolved V gene accounts for under half, and the remainder has no known explanation. D and trimming come from the DNA, and the V and J calls and clone size come from that table. Recorded for this sample are roughly 75,000 clones; approximately 58% of them occurred a single time. Over 15% of the sample goes to the ten largest clones.

Reading from cysteine to phenylalanine, the CDR3 counts 14 amino acids. Only the CDR3 DNA is retained, 42 bases long and in frame from the first base. Trimming at the junction amounts to 5 bases on V and 0 bases on J, and the germline ends lie 8 bases apart. Taken from the germline V gene (reference sequence), the CDR1 and CDR2 loops are SEHNR and FQNEAQ. This TCR was sampled from a human donor with alopecia areata. The sequencing here drew on CD8+ T cells sorted from blood, taken at week 0. The receptor chain draws on TRBV7-9 and TRBJ1-5; too little of a D gene remains to name it. The nucleotide sequence is TGTGCCAGCAGCCCCGGAAGTAGCAATCAGCCCCAGCATTTT. This encodes CASSPGSSNQPQHF.